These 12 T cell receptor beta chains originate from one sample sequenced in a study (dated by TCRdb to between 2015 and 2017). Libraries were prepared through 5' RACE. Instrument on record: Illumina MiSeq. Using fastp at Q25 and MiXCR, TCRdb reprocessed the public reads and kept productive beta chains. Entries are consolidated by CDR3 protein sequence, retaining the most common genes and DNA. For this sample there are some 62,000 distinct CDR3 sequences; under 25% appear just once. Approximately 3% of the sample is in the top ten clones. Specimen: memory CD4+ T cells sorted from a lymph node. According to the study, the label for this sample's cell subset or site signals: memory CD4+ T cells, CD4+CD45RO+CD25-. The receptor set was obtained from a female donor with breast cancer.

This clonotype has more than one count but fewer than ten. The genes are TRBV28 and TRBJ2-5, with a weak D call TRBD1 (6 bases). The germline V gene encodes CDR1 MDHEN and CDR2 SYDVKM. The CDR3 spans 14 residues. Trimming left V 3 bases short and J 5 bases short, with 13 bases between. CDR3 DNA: TGTGCCAGCAGTTTTACAGGGATTGGGGAGACCCAGTACTTC. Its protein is CASSFTGIGETQYF.

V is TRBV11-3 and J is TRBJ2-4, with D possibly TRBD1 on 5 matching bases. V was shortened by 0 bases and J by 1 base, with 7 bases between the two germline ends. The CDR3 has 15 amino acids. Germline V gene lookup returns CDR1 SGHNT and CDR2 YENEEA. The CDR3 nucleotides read TGTGCCAGCAGCTTAGATGGGGCTGCCAAAAACATTCAGTACTTC. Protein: CASSLDGAAKNIQYF.

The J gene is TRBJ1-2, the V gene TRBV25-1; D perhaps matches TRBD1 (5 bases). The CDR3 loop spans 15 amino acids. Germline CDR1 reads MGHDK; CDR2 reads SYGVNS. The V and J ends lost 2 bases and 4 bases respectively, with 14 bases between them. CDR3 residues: CASSEGAGPLYGYTF. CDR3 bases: TGTGCCAGCAGTGAAGGGGCAGGGCCACTCTATGGCTACACCTTC.

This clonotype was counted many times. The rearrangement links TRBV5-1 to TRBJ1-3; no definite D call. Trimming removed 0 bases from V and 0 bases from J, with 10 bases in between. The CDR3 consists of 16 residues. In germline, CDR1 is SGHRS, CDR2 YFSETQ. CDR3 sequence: CASSLGASHSGNTIYF. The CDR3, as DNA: TGCGCCAGCAGCTTGGGAGCGTCCCACTCTGGAAACACCATATATTTT.

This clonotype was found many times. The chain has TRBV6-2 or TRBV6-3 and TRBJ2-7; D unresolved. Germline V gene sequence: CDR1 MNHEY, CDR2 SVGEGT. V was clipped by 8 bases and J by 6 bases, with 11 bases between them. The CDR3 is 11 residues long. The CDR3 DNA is TGTGCCAGCGGTGGGATGGTCGAGCAGTACTTC. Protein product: CASGGMVEQYF.

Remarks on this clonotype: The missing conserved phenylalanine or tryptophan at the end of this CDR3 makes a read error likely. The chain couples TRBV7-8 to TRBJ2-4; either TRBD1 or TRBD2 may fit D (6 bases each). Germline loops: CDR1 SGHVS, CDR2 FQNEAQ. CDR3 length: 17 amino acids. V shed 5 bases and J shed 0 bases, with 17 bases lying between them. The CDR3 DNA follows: TGTGCCAGCAGCCCGACAGGACTACAGGGAGCCAAAAACATTCAGTACTCC. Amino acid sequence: CASSPTGLQGAKNIQYS.

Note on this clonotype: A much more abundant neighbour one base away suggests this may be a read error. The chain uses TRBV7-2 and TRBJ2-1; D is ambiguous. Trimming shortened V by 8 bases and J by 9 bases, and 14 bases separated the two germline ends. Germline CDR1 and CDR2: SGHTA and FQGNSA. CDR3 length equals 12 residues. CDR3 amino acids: CASGVRPGEQFF. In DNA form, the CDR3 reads TGTGCCAGCGGGGTACGGCCTGGTGAGCAGTTCTTC.

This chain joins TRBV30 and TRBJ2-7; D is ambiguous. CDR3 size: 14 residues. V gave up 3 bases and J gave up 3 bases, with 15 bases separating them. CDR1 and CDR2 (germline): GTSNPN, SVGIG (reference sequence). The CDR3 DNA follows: TGTGCCTGGAGCGCGCCGCGCCGGCGCTACGAGCAGTACTTC. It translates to CAWSAPRRRYEQYF.

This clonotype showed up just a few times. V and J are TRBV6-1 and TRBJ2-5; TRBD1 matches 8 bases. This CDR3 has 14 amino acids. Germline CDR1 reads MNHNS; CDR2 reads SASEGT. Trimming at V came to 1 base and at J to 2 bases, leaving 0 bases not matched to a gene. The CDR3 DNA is TGTGCCAGCAGTGAAGGGACAGGGCAAGAGACCCAGTACTTC. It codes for CASSEGTGQETQYF.

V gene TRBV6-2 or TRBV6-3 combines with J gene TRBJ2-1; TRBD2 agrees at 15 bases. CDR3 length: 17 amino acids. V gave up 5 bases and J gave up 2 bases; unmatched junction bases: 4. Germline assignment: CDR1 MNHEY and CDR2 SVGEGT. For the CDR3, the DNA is TGTGCCAGCAGTCAATGGACTAGCGGGAGGGCCTACAATGAGCAGTTCTTC. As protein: CASSQWTSGRAYNEQFF.

The CDR3 DNA reads as TGCAGTGTAGTACTAGCGGGCGTCAATGAGCAGTTCTTC. Amino acid sequence: CSVVLAGVNEQFF. V and J are TRBV29-1 and TRBJ2-1; 9 bases line up with TRBD2. Germline V gene lookup returns CDR1 SQVTM and CDR2 ANQGSEA. The CDR3 length is 13 residues.

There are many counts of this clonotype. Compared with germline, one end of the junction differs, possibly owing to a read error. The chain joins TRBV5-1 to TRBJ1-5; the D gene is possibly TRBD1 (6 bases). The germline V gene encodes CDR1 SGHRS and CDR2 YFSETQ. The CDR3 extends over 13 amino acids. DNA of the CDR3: TGTGCCAGCAGCTTATCAGGGGATCAGCCCCAGCATTTT. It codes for CASSLSGDQPQHF.